Listed below are T cell receptor beta chains from one sample, sequenced in a study of shared clonotypes between healthy human individuals. Sequencing was performed with immunoSEQ multiplex PCR; in TCRdb, only in-frame clones are kept and a portion is missing. This sample has about 2.4 million clones; 93% occur once, and the top ten carry approximately 0.35%. The specimen was naive CD4+ T cells from PBMCs. Receptor source: a man aged 18 to 29 in good health. Some clones in this sample may be carry-over from other donors' samples. Each CDR3 is given with its conserved first and last residue. D genes are given only for firm matches. Clone size is not always given. Where it is, it says once, few, many or a class for expanded clones.

TRBV6-5	TRBJ2-5	TRBD1	NA	CASSLTTTGGETQYF	TGTGCCAGCAGCCTTACGACGACAGGGGGAGAGACCCAGTACTTC
TRBV6-5	TRBJ2-5	TRBD1	NA	CASSPDRGRRETQYF	TGTGCCAGCAGTCCTGACAGGGGGCGCCGGGAGACCCAGTACTTC
TRBV6-1	TRBJ2-4	TRBD2	NA	CASSVTPGTSGTVAKNIQYF	TGTGCCAGCAGTGTGACCCCCGGGACTAGCGGGACAGTAGCCAAAAACATTCAGTACTTC
TRBV28	TRBJ2-3	TRBD2	NA	CASSLWTSGRRNTQYF	TGTGCCAGCAGTTTATGGACTAGCGGGAGACGTAATACGCAGTATTTT
TRBV11-2	TRBJ1-1	NA	NA	CASERTSVGGTEAFF	TGTGCCAGCGAGAGGACATCGGTTGGGGGCACTGAAGCTTTCTTT
TRBV5-5	TRBJ2-7	NA	NA	CASGGRAAYEQYF	TGTGCCAGCGGCGGCAGGGCAGCCTACGAGCAGTACTTC
TRBV19	TRBJ2-1	NA	NA	CASRPRLGGRNEQFF	TGTGCCAGTAGACCCCGACTAGGGGGACGCAATGAGCAGTTCTTC
TRBV7-2	TRBJ2-3	NA	NA	CASSRGHLDTQYF	TGTGCCAGCAGCCGCGGTCATCTAGATACGCAGTATTTT
TRBV20-1	TRBJ2-7	NA	NA	CSASRGAF	TGCAGTGCTAGTAGAGGGGCCTTC
TRBV7-9	TRBJ2-2	NA	NA	CASSIYRNTGELFF	TGTGCCAGCAGCATCTACAGGAACACCGGGGAGCTGTTTTTT
TRBV9	TRBJ2-1	TRBD2	NA	CASSVEGTSGRHLSYNEQFF	TGTGCCAGCAGCGTAGAAGGGACTAGCGGAAGACATCTCTCCTACAATGAGCAGTTCTTC
TRBV28	TRBJ1-1	TRBD1	NA	CASSRTGGMNTEAFF	TGTGCCAGCAGTCGAACAGGGGGGATGAACACTGAAGCTTTCTTT
TRBV6-6	TRBJ1-4	NA	NA	CASSYGGGREKLFF	TGTGCCAGCAGTTATGGGGGGGGGCGGGAAAAACTGTTTTTT
TRBV10-3	TRBJ2-7	TRBD1	NA	CAISAGTGSREQYF	TGTGCCATCAGTGCCGGGACAGGGTCTAGAGAGCAGTACTTC
TRBV10-3	TRBJ2-7	TRBD2	NA	CAIREGLARSYEQYF	TGTGCCATCAGGGAGGGACTAGCACGGTCGTACGAGCAGTACTTC
TRBV30	TRBJ2-2	NA	NA	CAWSKEGQKRVHRGAVF	TGTGCCTGGTCCAAGGAGGGCCAAAAACGGGTACACCGGGGAGCTGTTTTT
TRBV5-1	TRBJ2-1	TRBD2	NA	CASSPPLTSEGNEQFF	TGCGCCAGCAGCCCGCCTCTGACTAGCGAGGGTAATGAGCAGTTCTTC
TRBV2	TRBJ1-1	NA	NA	CASKLSATENTEAFF	TGTGCCAGCAAATTGTCAGCTACAGAGAACACTGAAGCTTTCTTT
TRBV5-6	TRBJ2-2	NA	NA	CASSQPTGELFF	TGTGCCAGCAGCCAGCCCACCGGGGAGCTGTTTTTT
TRBV19	TRBJ2-2	TRBD1	NA	CASSTDRTGNTGELFF	TGTGCCAGTAGTACGGACCGGACAGGGAACACCGGGGAGCTGTTTTTT
TRBV28	TRBJ2-1	NA	NA	CASSLSLNNEQFF	TGTGCCAGCAGTTTAAGCCTAAACAATGAGCAGTTCTTC
TRBV21-1	TRBJ1-5	NA	NA	CASMPDRTYSNQPQHF	TGTGCCAGCATGCCCGACAGAACCTATAGCAATCAGCCCCAGCATTTT
TRBV15	TRBJ2-1	NA	NA	CATSPIPRRLYNEQFF	TGTGCCACCAGCCCGATACCGCGCCGATTATACAATGAGCAGTTCTTC
TRBV7-2	TRBJ2-3	TRBD2	NA	CASSLGAGARTDTQYF	TGTGCCAGCAGTTTAGGGGCGGGAGCGCGGACAGATACGCAGTATTTT
TRBV19	TRBJ1-2	NA	NA	CASSIVIVGNYGYTF	TGTGCCAGTAGTATAGTCATCGTCGGAAACTATGGCTACACCTTC
TRBV5-6	TRBJ2-7	NA	NA	CASSFKVYEQYF	TGTGCCAGCAGCTTTAAGGTCTACGAGCAGTACTTC
TRBV19	TRBJ1-2	NA	few	CASSMLNYGYTF	TGTGCCAGTAGTATGCTGAACTATGGCTACACCTTC
TRBV9	TRBJ2-7	TRBD2	NA	CASSVAGLAGDYEQYF	TGTGCCAGCAGCGTAGCGGGACTAGCGGGAGACTACGAGCAGTACTTC
TRBV14	TRBJ2-7	TRBD1	NA	CASSQYPGGLSYEQYF	TGTGCCAGCAGCCAGTACCCAGGGGGCCTCTCCTACGAGCAGTACTTC
TRBV6-6	TRBJ1-3	TRBD1	NA	CASSYSGQGSGNTIYF	TGTGCCAGCAGTTACTCGGGACAGGGCTCTGGAAACACCATATATTTT
TRBV7-2	TRBJ2-7	NA	NA	CASSLAASYYEQYF	TGTGCCAGCAGCTTAGCCGCTAGTTACTACGAGCAGTACTTC
TRBV2	TRBJ1-5	TRBD1	few	CASSDTGQGDQPQHF	TGTGCCAGCAGTGATACCGGACAGGGAGATCAGCCCCAGCATTTT
TRBV6-6	TRBJ2-2	TRBD1	NA	CASSAGTGDTGELFF	TGTGCCAGCAGTGCCGGGACAGGGGACACCGGGGAGCTGTTTTTT
TRBV19	TRBJ1-5	NA	NA	CASSPGGGNQPQHF	TGTGCCAGTAGTCCCGGGGGTGGCAATCAGCCCCAGCATTTT
TRBV19	TRBJ2-7	TRBD1	NA	CASTDRAPYEQYF	TGTGCCAGCACTGACAGGGCCCCCTACGAGCAGTACTTC
TRBV25-1	TRBJ2-7	TRBD2	NA	CASLNPGTRGEQYF	TGTGCCAGCCTGAACCCCGGGACTAGAGGCGAGCAGTACTTC
TRBV19	TRBJ2-7	TRBD2	NA	CASSSGGLASYEQYF	TGTGCCAGTAGCTCCGGAGGACTAGCGAGCTACGAGCAGTACTTC
TRBV27	TRBJ1-1	NA	NA	CASSQGGNTEAFF	TGTGCCAGCAGTCAAGGGGGGAACACTGAAGCTTTCTTT
TRBV7-3	TRBJ2-1	TRBD2	once	CASSLERGDEQFF	TGTGCCAGCAGCTTAGAGCGGGGGGATGAGCAGTTCTTC
TRBV5-4	TRBJ2-5	NA	NA	CASSTGQETQYF	TGTGCCAGCAGCACAGGACAAGAGACCCAGTACTTC
TRBV6-1	TRBJ1-2	TRBD1	NA	CASSGGQAANYGYTF	TGTGCCAGCAGTGGGGGACAGGCCGCTAACTATGGCTACACCTTC